Only a few counts were recorded for the clone carrying this T cell receptor beta chain. Its antigen is undetermined. The record originates from a study of radiotherapy plus CTLA-4 blockade in lung cancer. Overall study context: Objective response was observed in about 19% of patients, and disease control in roughly 30%. Findings and caveats of the study: How blood T cell clones changed early, along with interferon-beta, reportedly forecast response best. Researchers report tumor-derived TCR clones expanding in blood after radiotherapy plus ipilimumab.

The V end was cut by 8 bases, the J end by 6 bases, with 14 bases between. Germline loops: CDR1 WNHNN, CDR2 SYGVQD (reference sequence). The length of the CDR3 is 13 residues. Those patients who had chemo-refractory metastatic non-small-cell lung cancer were given focal radiation along with CTLA-4 blockade through ipilimumab. Libraries were prepared by immunoSEQ multiplex PCR; TCRdb keeps only in-frame clonotypes and omits some of them. The sample contains some 60,000 clones, roughly four fifths of which appear only once. The chain combines TRBV10-1 with TRBJ1-3, with D maybe TRBD1 (6 bases). This TCR derives from a human donor with non-small cell lung cancer who had a complete response to radiotherapy plus ipilimumab. The sequencing here drew on peripheral blood, taken from a patient treated with radiotherapy plus ipilimumab. As DNA, the CDR3 is TGCGCCAGCCGGGACAATCTGGAAAACACCATATATTTT. Its protein is CASRDNLENTIYF.